This TCR beta chain was profiled in a study of T-cell memory formation after mild COVID-19. Overall study results and limits: Cross-reactive memory apparently joined, as some responding clones appeared in pre-infection memory. Second-wave clones peaking on day 37 lacked confirmed SARS-CoV-2 specificity.

This clonotype has ten or more counts. The antigen is not known. With 4 bases clipped from V and 2 bases from J, the junction kept 6 bases outside the gene matches. Germline lookup yields CDR1 LGHNA and CDR2 YNFKEQ. This CDR3 spans 17 amino acids. TCRdb recomputed calls from the 5' RACE reads with MiXCR, one row per CDR3 protein. The sample lists about 130,000 distinct CDR3 sequences, about 6% seen once, with over 2% in the top ten. The receptor comes from an adult woman who had mild COVID-19 (a few samples of this study predate the infection). Cell type and time point are not known. V is TRBV4-2 and J is TRBJ2-7; TRBD2 aligns across 15 bases. The sequenced material came from PBMCs or a T cell subset sorted from them (not recorded which). The CDR3 loop is CASSPGTSGGHTYEQYF. The CDR3 bases are TGTGCCAGCAGCCCCGGGACTAGCGGGGGGCACACCTACGAGCAGTACTTC.